A single TCR beta chain is shown here with its context. The data belong to a study of blood T cell repertoires in COVID-19. Study information: The United States, Italy and Spain supplied acute and convalescent COVID-19 samples. Nucleic acid was either cDNA or gDNA, and it came from T cells, B-cell-depleted T cells, or PBMCs.

The authors' processing: By means of reference gene primer amplification, nucleated cell counts were estimated. Using immunoSEQ multiplex PCR, the repertoire was profiled, and TCRdb retains in-frame clones only, with some absent. D and trimming were read from the DNA, whereas the V and J calls and clone size are those reported in that table. This table has more than 85,000 clones, roughly 85% appearing once. V was cut by 0 bases and J by 0 bases, with 9 bases left in between. This CDR3 spans 16 amino acids. CDR1 is MNHEY, CDR2 SVGAGI, per germline. The TCR comes from a woman aged 55-75 years with acute or convalescent COVID-19. The rearrangement uses TRBV6-5 and TRBJ1-5; D might be TRBD1 (6 bases). Sequencing was performed on peripheral blood. The DNA for the CDR3 is TGTGCCAGCAGTTACTCGGGGGGGGCTAGCAATCAGCCCCAGCATTTT. It yields the protein CASSYSGGASNQPQHF.